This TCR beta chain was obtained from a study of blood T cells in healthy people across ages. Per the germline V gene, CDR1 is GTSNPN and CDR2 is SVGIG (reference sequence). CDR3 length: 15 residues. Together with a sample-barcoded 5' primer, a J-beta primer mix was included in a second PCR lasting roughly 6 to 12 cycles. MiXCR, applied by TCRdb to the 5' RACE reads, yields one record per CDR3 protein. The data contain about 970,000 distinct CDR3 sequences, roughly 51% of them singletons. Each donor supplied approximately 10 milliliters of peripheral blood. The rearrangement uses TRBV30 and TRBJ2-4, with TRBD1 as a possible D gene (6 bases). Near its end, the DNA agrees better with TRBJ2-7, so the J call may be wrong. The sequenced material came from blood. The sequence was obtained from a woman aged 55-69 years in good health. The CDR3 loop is CAWSGGQGSKYEQYF. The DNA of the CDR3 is TGTGCCTGGAGTGGGGGGCAGGGGAGTAAGTACGAGCAGTACTTC.